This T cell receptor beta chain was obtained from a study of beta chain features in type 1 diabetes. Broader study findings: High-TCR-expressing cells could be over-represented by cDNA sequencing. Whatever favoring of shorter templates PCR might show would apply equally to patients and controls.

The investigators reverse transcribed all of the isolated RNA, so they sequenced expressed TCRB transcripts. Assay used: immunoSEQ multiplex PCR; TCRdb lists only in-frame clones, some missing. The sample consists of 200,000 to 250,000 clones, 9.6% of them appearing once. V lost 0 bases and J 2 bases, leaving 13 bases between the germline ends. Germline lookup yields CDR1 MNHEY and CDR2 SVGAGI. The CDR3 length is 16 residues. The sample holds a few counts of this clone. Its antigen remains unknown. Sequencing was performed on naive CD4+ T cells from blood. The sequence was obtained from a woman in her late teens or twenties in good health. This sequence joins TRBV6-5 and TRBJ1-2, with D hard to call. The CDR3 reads CASSYSTLSPNYGYTF. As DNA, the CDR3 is TGTGCCAGCAGTTACTCGACTTTGAGCCCAAACTATGGCTACACCTTC.